This T cell receptor (beta chain) was observed in a study of cytomegalovirus exposure and HLA in healthy donors. The PCR was carried out with 60 Vbeta primers and 13 Jbeta primers. Clones were sequenced by immunoSEQ multiplex PCR, and TCRdb holds only the in-frame ones, with some missing. The sample holds fewer than 100,000 clones, just under 80% seen once. The V gene's germline CDR1 is SEHNR and CDR2 FQNEAQ (reference sequence). Trimming stripped 1 base from V and 0 bases from J, with 4 bases between. The CDR3 runs to 13 residues. Sequencing was carried out using PBMCs. The TCR comes from a middle-aged woman in good health and CMV-seropositive. The chain recombines TRBV7-9 with TRBJ2-7; D not resolved. CDR3 amino acids: CASSLDSSYEQYF. The CDR3 coding sequence is TGTGCCAGCAGCTTAGACAGCTCCTACGAGCAGTACTTC.